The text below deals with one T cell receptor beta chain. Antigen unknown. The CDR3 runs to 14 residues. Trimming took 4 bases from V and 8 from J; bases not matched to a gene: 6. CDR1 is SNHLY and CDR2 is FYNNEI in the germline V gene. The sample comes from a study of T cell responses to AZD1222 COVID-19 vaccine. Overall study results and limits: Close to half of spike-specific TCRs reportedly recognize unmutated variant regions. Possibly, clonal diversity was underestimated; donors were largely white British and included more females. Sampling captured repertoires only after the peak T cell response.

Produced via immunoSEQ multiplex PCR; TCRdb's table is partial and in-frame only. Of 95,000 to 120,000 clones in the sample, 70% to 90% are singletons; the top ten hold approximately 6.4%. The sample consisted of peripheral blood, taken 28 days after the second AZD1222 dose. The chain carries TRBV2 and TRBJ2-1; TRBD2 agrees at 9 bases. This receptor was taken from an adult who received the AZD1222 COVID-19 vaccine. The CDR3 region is CASSALAGIDEQFF. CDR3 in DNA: TGTGCCAGCAGTGCCCTAGCGGGGATTGATGAGCAGTTCTTC.